Shown below are 15 T cell receptor beta chains from a single sample sequenced in a study of PD-1 blockade in classical Hodgkin lymphoma (TCRdb year 2020). Libraries were made using the immunoSEQ multiplex PCR assay. In its TCRdb copy, this immuneACCESS table keeps in-frame sequences only and misses some clones. Where compared with another copy, unresolved V genes explain less than half of these, and the others have no known cause. This sample has fewer than 40,000 clones in its table, and approximately 90% of those were observed once. Clones ranked in the top ten supply around 0.2% of the sample. Explained via the paper, the time point label denotes: newly diagnosed, previously untreated cHL patient sample. CD4+ T cells were purified from thawed PBMCs by magnetic negative selection with a Miltenyi CD4+ T cell isolation kit. The sequencing input was CD4+ T cells from blood. These receptors all come from a human donor with classical Hodgkin lymphoma.

The V gene is TRBV11-2, the J gene TRBJ1-2; tentative D call: TRBD1 (5 bases). The CDR3 runs to 14 residues. With 2 bases removed from V and 2 bases from J, the gap between germline ends came to 9 bases. Germline V gene sequence: CDR1 SGHAT, CDR2 FQNNGV. This CDR3 reads CASSLNRINYGYTF. DNA for the CDR3: TGTGCCAGCAGCTTAAACAGGATAAACTATGGCTACACCTTC.

The V call is TRBV5-1, the J call TRBJ2-2; 13 bases fit TRBD2. The CDR3 is 16 residues long. J lost 6 bases, V lost 3 bases, and 5 bases had no gene match. The germline V gene encodes CDR1 SGHRS and CDR2 YFSETQ. CDR3 coding DNA: TGCGCCAGCAGCTCGGGACTAGCGGGATGGTCCGGGGAGCTGTTTTTT. Protein sequence: CASSSGLAGWSGELFF.

This clone is a singleton in its sample. The rearrangement uses TRBV7-9 and TRBJ1-1; D call uncertain. The CDR3 is made up of 15 amino acids. The V end was cut by 0 bases, the J end by 0 bases, with 8 bases between. From germline, CDR1 is SEHNR and CDR2 FQNEAQ (reference sequence). The CDR3 bases are TGTGCCAGCAGCTTAGCGGGAGGCATGAACACTGAAGCTTTCTTT. It yields the protein CASSLAGGMNTEAFF.

The chain carries TRBV14 and TRBJ1-2, with D possibly TRBD1 on 5 matching bases. The CDR3 is made up of 16 amino acids. V was cut by 1 base and J by 2 bases, with 14 bases left in between. Germline-derived CDR1 and CDR2 are SGHDN and FVKESK. CDR3 amino acids: CASSQVSRGRNYGYTF. The CDR3 DNA reads TGTGCCAGCAGCCAAGTTTCGAGGGGACGGAACTATGGCTACACCTTC.

The chain has TRBV7-9 and TRBJ2-3, with 9 bases lining up with TRBD2. CDR3 length equals 17 residues. The V gene end was trimmed by 1 base and the J gene end by 1 base; junction bases not matched to a gene: 6. The V gene's germline CDR1 is SEHNR and CDR2 FQNEAQ (reference sequence). The CDR3 region is CASSLGTSDAGTDTQYF. The DNA for the CDR3 is TGTGCCAGCAGCTTAGGGACTAGCGATGCTGGCACAGATACGCAGTATTTT.

This chain connects TRBV5-4 to TRBJ1-1; tentatively, D is TRBD1 (6 bases). CDR1 is SGHNT and CDR2 is YYREEE in the germline V gene (reference sequence). The CDR3 contains 14 residues. Trimming left V 2 bases short and J 3 bases short, with 11 bases between. CDR3 region: CASSFGGLDTEAFF. CDR3 nucleotide sequence: TGTGCCAGCAGCTTCGGGGGCCTGGACACTGAAGCTTTCTTT.

The V call is TRBV5-1, the J call TRBJ1-5, with D possibly matching TRBD1 (5 bases). Germline V lookup: CDR1 SGHRS, CDR2 YFSETQ. The CDR3 runs 15 residues. The V gene lost 0 bases and the J gene lost 4 bases, with 11 bases spanning the gap. The CDR3 protein is CASSLDRSGNQPQHF. The CDR3 DNA is TGCGCCAGCAGCTTGGACAGGTCGGGGAATCAGCCCCAGCATTTT.

The V and J genes are TRBV6-6 and TRBJ1-1; D unresolved. The CDR3 contains 12 residues. V lost 5 bases and J lost 1, with 5 bases in between. Looked up from germline, CDR1 is MNHNY and CDR2 is SVGAGI (reference sequence). This CDR3 is CASSLQNTEAFF. The CDR3 bases are TGTGCCAGCAGTCTCCAGAACACTGAAGCTTTCTTT.

The CDR3: CASGLWGTTNVLTF. As DNA, the CDR3 is TGTGCCAGCGGCCTGTGGGGAACGACCAACGTCCTGACTTTC. This chain joins TRBV6-5 and TRBJ2-6, with D uncertain. Germline V gene sequence: CDR1 MNHEY, CDR2 SVGAGI. The V gene lost 8 bases and the J gene lost 8 bases, with 16 bases spanning the gap. The CDR3 runs 14 residues.

J is TRBJ2-7 and V is TRBV5-4; D gene uncertain. CDR3 size: 12 residues. V lost 2 bases and J lost 5, with 8 bases in between. Germline lookup yields CDR1 SGHNT and CDR2 YYREEE (reference sequence). This CDR3 is CASSFLLNEQYF. CDR3 nucleotides: TGTGCCAGCAGCTTCCTTCTCAACGAGCAGTACTTC.

This chain joins TRBV27 and TRBJ2-7, with no clear D. The CDR3 extends over 15 amino acids. Germline loops: CDR1 MNHEY, CDR2 SMNVEV (reference sequence). Trimming shortened V by 1 base and J by 5 bases, and 15 bases separated the two germline ends. CDR3 residues: CASSLFPALRNEQYF. The DNA for the CDR3 is TGTGCCAGCAGTTTATTCCCAGCCCTCCGGAACGAGCAGTACTTC.

The V gene is TRBV9, the J gene TRBJ2-5; D is uncertain. Trimming removed 0 bases from V and 4 bases from J, with 10 bases in between. Germline CDR1 reads SGDLS; CDR2 reads YYNGEE. CDR3 length equals 14 residues. The CDR3 DNA sequence: TGTGCCAGCAGCGTAGCGGCTTCCCGAGAGACCCAGTACTTC. Translated, it gives CASSVAASRETQYF.

This chain links TRBV23-1 with TRBJ2-7; D remains unclear. TRBV23-1 is an ORF, and what it does is uncertain. The ends were cut back, 7 bases at V and 6 bases at J, with 10 bases in the middle. The CDR3 is 11 amino acids. CDR3 coding DNA: TGCGCCAGCACTTACCCAAGCGAGCAGTACTTC. Its translation: CASTYPSEQYF.

The chain joins TRBV5-4 to TRBJ2-3, with D perhaps TRBD1 (6 bases). Germline assignment: CDR1 SGHNT and CDR2 YYREEE (reference sequence). Deletions cut 4 bases from V and 2 bases from J, with 17 bases between. This CDR3 contains 16 residues. CDR3 nucleotides: TGTGCCAGCAGCGCCCAAGACAGGCTGGTCACAGATACGCAGTATTTT. This codes for CASSAQDRLVTDTQYF.

This clone was detected only once. As DNA, the CDR3 is TGTGCCAGCACCCTATCCGAGGCACGTTATGGCTACACCTTC. Translating it yields CASTLSEARYGYTF. This sequence joins TRBV13 and TRBJ1-2, with D hard to call. CDR3 length equals 14 residues. The germline V and J ends were trimmed by 7 bases and 5 bases, with 17 bases remaining between them. Germline CDR1 PRHDT, CDR2 FYEKMQ (reference sequence).